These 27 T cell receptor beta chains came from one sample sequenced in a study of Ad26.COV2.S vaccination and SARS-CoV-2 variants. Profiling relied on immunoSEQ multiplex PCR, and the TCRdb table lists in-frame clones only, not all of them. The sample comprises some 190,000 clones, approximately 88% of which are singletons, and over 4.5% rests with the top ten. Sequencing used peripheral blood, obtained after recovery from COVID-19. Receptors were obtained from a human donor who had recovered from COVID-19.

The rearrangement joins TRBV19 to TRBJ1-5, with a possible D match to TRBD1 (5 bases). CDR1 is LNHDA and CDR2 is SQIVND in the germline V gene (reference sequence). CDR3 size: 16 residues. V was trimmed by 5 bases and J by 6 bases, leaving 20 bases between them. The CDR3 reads CASSRRDRGFGQPQHF. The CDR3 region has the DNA TGTGCCAGTAGTCGCCGGGACCGCGGTTTCGGTCAGCCCCAGCATTTT. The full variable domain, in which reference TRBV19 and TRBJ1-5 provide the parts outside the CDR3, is DGGITQSPKYLFRKEGQNVTLSCEQNLNHDAMYWYRQDPGQGLRLIYYSQIVNDFQKGDIAEGYSVSREKKESFPLTVTSAQKNPTAFYLCASSRRDRGFGQPQHFGDGTRLSIL.

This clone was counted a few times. CDR3 amino acids: CASTRDTRTYEQYF. For the CDR3, the DNA is TGTGCCAGCACACGGGACACCAGAACCTACGAGCAGTACTTC. The rearrangement joins TRBV6-5 to TRBJ2-7; TRBD1 might be the D (6 bases). Germline V lookup: CDR1 MNHEY, CDR2 SVGAGI. CDR3 length equals 14 residues. Trimming stripped 7 bases from V and 2 bases from J, with 15 bases between.

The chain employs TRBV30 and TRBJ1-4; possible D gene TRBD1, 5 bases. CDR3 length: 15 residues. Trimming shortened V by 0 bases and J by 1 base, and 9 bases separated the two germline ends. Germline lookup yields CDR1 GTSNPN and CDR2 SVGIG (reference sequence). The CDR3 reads CAWSVLGVTNEKLFF. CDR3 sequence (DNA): TGTGCCTGGAGTGTACTGGGGGTAACTAATGAAAAACTGTTTTTT.

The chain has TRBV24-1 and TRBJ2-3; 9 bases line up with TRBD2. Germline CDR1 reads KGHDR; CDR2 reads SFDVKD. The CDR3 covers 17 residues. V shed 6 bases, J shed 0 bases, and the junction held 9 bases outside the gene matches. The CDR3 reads CATSPLPGLASTDTQYF. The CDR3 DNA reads TGTGCCACCAGTCCACTTCCGGGACTAGCTAGCACAGATACGCAGTATTTT.

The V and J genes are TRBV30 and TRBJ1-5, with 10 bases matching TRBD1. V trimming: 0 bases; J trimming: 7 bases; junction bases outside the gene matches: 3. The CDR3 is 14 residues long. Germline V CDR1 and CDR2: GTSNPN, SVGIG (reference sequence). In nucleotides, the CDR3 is TGTGCCTGGAGTGTTGGACAGGGGGGGCAGCCCCAGCATTTT. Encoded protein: CAWSVGQGGQPQHF.

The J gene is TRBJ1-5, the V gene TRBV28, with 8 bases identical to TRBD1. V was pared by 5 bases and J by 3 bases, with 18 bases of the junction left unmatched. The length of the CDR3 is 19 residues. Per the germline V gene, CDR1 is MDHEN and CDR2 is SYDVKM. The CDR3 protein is CASSLNRSYGTGTNQPQHF. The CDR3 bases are TGTGCCAGCAGTCTGAACAGATCTTACGGGACAGGTACCAATCAGCCCCAGCATTTT.

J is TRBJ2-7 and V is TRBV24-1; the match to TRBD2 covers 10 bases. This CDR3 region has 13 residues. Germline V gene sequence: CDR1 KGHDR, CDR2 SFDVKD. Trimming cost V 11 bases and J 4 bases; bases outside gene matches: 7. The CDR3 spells CANLAGAKYEQYF. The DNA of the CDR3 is TGTGCCAACCTAGCGGGAGCGAAATACGAGCAGTACTTC.

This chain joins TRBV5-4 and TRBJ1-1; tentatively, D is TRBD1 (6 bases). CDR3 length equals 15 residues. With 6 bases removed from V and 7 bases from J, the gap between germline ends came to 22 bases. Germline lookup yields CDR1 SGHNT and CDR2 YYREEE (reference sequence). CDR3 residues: CASKEVGRGTDEAFF. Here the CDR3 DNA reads TGTGCCAGCAAGGAAGTCGGCAGGGGCACAGATGAAGCTTTCTTT.

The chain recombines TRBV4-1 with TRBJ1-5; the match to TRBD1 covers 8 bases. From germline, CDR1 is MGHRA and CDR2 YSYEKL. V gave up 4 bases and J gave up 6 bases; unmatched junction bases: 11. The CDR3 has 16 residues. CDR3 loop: CASSLSGAGGGQPQHF. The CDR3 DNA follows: TGCGCCAGCAGCCTCTCGGGGGCAGGGGGCGGTCAGCCCCAGCATTTT.

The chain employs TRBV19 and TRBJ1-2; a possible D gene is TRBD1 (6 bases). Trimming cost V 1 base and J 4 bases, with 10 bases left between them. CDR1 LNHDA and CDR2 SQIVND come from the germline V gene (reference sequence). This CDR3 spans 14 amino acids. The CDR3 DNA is TGTGCCAGTAGTATAGTGGAGGGGGGCTATGGCTACACCTTC. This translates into CASSIVEGGYGYTF.

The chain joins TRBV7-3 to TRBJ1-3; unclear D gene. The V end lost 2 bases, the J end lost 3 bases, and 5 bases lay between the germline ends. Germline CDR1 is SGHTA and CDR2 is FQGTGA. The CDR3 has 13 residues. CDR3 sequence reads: CASSLYVGNTIYF. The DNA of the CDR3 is TGTGCCAGCAGCTTATACGTTGGAAACACCATATATTTT. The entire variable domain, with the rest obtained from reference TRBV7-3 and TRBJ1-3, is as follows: GAGVSQTPSNKVTEKGKYVELRCDPISGHTALYWYRQSLGQGPEFLIYFQGTGAADDSGLPNDRFFAVRPEGSVSTLKIQRTERGDSAVYLCASSLYVGNTIYFGEGSWLTVV.

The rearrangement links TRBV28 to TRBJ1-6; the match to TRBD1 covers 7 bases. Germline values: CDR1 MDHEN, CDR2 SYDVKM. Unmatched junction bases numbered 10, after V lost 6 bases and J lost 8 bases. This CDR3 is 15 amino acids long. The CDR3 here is CASRALGQAYSPLHF. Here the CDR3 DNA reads TGTGCCAGCAGGGCCTTAGGACAGGCCTATTCACCCCTCCACTTT.

The CDR3 sequence: CALSESNEQFF. CDR3 nucleotides: TGTGCCTTGTCGGAAAGCAATGAGCAGTTCTTC. The V call is TRBV30, the J call TRBJ2-1; no reliable D call. V lost 7 bases and J 6 bases, leaving 10 bases between the germline ends. The V gene's germline CDR1 is GTSNPN and CDR2 SVGIG (reference sequence). The CDR3 contains 11 residues. The variable domain in full, with the rest retrieved from reference TRBV30 and TRBJ2-1, is SQTIHQWPATLVQPVGSPLSLECTVEGTSNPNLYWYRQAAGRGLQLLFYSVGIGQISSEVPQNLSASRPQDRQFILSSKKLLLSDSGFYLCALSESNEQFFGPGTRLTVL.

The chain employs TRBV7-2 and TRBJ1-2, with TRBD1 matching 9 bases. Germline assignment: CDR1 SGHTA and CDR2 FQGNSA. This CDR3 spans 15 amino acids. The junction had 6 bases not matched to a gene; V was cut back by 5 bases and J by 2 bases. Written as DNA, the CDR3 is TGTGCCAGCAGCCCCTACAGGGGGCGCAACTATGGCTACACCTTC. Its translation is CASSPYRGRNYGYTF.

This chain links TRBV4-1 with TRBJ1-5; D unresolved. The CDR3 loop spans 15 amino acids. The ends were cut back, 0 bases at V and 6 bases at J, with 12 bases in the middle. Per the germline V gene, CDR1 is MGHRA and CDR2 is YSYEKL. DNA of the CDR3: TGCGCCAGCAGCCAAGAAGGAGGGTTTGGTCAGCCCCAGCATTTT. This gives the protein CASSQEGGFGQPQHF.

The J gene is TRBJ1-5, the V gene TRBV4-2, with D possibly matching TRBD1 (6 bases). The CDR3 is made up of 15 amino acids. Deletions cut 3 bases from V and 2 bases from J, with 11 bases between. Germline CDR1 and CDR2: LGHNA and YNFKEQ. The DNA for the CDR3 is TGTGCCAGCAGCCAGGACAGCAAGGGCAATCAGCCCCAGCATTTT. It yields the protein CASSQDSKGNQPQHF.

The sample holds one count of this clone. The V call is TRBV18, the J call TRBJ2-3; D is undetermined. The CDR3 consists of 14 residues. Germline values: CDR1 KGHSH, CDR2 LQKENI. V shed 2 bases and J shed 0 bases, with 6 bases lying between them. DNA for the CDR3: TGTGCCAGCTCACCATTGGCTAGCACAGATACGCAGTATTTT. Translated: CASSPLASTDTQYF.

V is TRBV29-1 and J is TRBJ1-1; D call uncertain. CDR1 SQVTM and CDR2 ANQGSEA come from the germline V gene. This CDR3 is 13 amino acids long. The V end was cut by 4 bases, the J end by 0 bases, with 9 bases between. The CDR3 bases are TGCAGCGTTGTAAGGGAGATGAACACTGAAGCTTTCTTT. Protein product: CSVVREMNTEAFF.

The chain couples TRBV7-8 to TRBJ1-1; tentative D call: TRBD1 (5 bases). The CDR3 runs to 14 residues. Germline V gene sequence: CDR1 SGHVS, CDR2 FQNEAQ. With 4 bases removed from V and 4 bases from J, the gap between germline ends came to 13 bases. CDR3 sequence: CASSSRGWGTEAFF. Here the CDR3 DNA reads TGTGCCAGCAGCTCTCGGGGCTGGGGCACTGAAGCTTTCTTT.

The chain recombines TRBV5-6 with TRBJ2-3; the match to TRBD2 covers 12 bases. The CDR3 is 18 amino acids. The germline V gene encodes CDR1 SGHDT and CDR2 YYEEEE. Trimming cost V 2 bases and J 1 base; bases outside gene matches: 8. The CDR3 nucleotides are TGTGCCAGCAGCTTTGGACTAGCGGGAAGGGTTGGCACAGATACGCAGTATTTT. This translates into CASSFGLAGRVGTDTQYF.

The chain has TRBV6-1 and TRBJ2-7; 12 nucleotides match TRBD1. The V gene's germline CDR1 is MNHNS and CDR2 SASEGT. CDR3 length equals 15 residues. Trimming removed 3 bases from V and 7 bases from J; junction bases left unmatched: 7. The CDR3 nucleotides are TGTGCCAGCAGTGATTGGGGACAGGGGGCGGGGGAGCAGTACTTC. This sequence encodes CASSDWGQGAGEQYF.

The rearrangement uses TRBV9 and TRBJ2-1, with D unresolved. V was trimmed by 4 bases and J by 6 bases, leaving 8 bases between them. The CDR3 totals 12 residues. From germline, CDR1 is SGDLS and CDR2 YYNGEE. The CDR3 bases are TGTGCCAGCAGCTCCAACTCCAATGAGCAGTTCTTC. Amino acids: CASSSNSNEQFF.

Here the CDR3 DNA reads TGTGCCAGCAGCGCAAGTGGAGGGACCCTCCATACGCAGTATTTT. It translates to CASSASGGTLHTQYF. The chain has TRBV9 and TRBJ2-3, with a weak D call TRBD2 (6 bases). CDR1 and CDR2 (germline): SGDLS, YYNGEE. This CDR3 contains 15 residues. The V end was cut by 3 bases, the J end by 7 bases, with 18 bases between.

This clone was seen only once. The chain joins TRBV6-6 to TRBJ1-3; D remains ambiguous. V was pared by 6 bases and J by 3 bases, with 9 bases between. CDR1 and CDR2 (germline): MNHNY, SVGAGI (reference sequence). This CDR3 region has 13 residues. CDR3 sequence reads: CASSGWRGNTIYF. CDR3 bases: TGTGCCAGCAGCGGATGGCGTGGAAACACCATATATTTT.

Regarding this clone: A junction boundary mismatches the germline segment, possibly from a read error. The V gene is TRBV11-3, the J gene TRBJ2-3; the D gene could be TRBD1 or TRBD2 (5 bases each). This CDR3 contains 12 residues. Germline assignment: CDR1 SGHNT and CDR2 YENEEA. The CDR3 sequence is CASSLDRGETSF. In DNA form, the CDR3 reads TGTGCCAGCAGCTTAGATCGAGGGGAAACGTCATTT.

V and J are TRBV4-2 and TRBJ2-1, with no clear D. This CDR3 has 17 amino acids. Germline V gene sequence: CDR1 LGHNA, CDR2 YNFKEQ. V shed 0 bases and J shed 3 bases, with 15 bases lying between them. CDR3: CASSQDLTGSLYNEQFF. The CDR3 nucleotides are TGTGCCAGCAGCCAAGATCTTACCGGGTCGCTCTACAATGAGCAGTTCTTC.

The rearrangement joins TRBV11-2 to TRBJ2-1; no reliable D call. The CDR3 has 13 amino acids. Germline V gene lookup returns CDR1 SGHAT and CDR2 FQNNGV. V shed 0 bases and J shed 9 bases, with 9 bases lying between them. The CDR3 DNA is TGTGCCAGCAGCTTAGAGCCTGTTGGTGAGCAGTTCTTC. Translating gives CASSLEPVGEQFF.